Presented here are 18 T cell receptor beta chains from one specimen sequenced in a study of blood T cell repertoires in COVID-19. The table came from immunoSEQ multiplex PCR; TCRdb's copy has only in-frame clones and leaves some out. The repertoire holds approximately 130,000 clones, with around four fifths as singletons. Sequencing was carried out using peripheral blood. These receptor sequences come from a human donor in a cohort sampled during active COVID-19.

The chain is built from TRBV5-4 and TRBJ2-3; D is ambiguous. Germline V CDR1 and CDR2: SGHNT, YYREEE (reference sequence). The V end lost 2 bases, the J end lost 2 bases, and 12 bases lay between the germline ends. The CDR3 spans 15 residues. The DNA of the CDR3 is TGTGCCAGCAGCTTAAGGAACAGATTCACAGATACGCAGTATTTT. Translating gives CASSLRNRFTDTQYF.

The chain carries TRBV18 and TRBJ1-1; D ambiguous. Germline lookup yields CDR1 KGHSH and CDR2 LQKENI. V lost 6 bases and J lost 1, with 9 bases in between. This CDR3 is built from 13 residues. In nucleotides, the CDR3 is TGTGCCAGCTCCCTTCGGGGGAACACTGAAGCTTTCTTT. Its protein is CASSLRGNTEAFF.

A single count supports this clone. This sequence joins TRBV28 and TRBJ1-1, with D perhaps TRBD1 (5 bases). V lost 10 bases and J 11 bases, leaving 17 bases between the germline ends. The CDR3 spans 11 residues. In germline, CDR1 is MDHEN, CDR2 SYDVKM. The CDR3 nucleotides are TGTGCCACCACCACCCAGGGTGCCGCTTTCTTT. Translating gives CATTTQGAAFF.

V usage is TRBV7-3 and J usage is TRBJ1-2, with 8 bases fitting TRBD1. The CDR3 extends over 13 amino acids. Germline V gives CDR1 SGHTA, CDR2 FQGTGA. Unmatched junction bases numbered 4, after V lost 3 bases and J lost 7 bases. DNA for the CDR3: TGTGCCAGCAGCTTGACAGGGGAGGTTGGCTACACCTTC. Translated: CASSLTGEVGYTF. Full variable domain (remainder filled in from reference TRBV7-3 and TRBJ1-2): GAGVSQTPSNKVTEKGKYVELRCDPISGHTALYWYRQSLGQGPEFLIYFQGTGAADDSGLPNDRFFAVRPEGSVSTLKIQRTERGDSAVYLCASSLTGEVGYTFGSGTRLTVV.

The rearrangement uses TRBV5-4 and TRBJ1-6; D gene uncertain. The V end was cut by 5 bases, the J end by 2 bases, with 14 bases between. The CDR3 spans 16 residues. Germline lookup yields CDR1 SGHNT and CDR2 YYREEE (reference sequence). DNA of the CDR3: TGTGCCAGCAGACTACAAGAGGCCCCCTATAATTCACCCCTCCACTTT. Translating gives CASRLQEAPYNSPLHF.

The CDR3 spells CASSPARGGWTEAFF. The CDR3 region has the DNA TGTGCCAGCAGCCCCGCCCGGGGGGGTTGGACTGAAGCTTTCTTT. The chain couples TRBV13 to TRBJ1-1; D possibly corresponds to TRBD1 (5 bases). The V gene's germline CDR1 is PRHDT and CDR2 FYEKMQ (reference sequence). Trimming took 5 bases from V and 5 from J, leaving 18 bases between them. There are 15 residues in the CDR3. Looking up the rest from reference TRBV13 and TRBJ1-1 gives the full variable domain: AAGVIQSPRHLIKEKRETATLKCYPIPRHDTVYWYQQGPGQDPQFLISFYEKMQSDKGSIPDRFSAQQFSDYHSELNMSSLELGDSALYFCASSPARGGWTEAFFGQGTRLTVV.

This rearrangement joins TRBV7-2 to TRBJ2-2; 7 bases map to TRBD1. Losses at the gene ends were 5 bases for V and 4 bases for J; bases not matched to a gene: 7. CDR3 length: 15 amino acids. Looked up from germline, CDR1 is SGHTA and CDR2 is FQGNSA. CDR3 loop: CASSDKQGSTGELFF. CDR3 coding DNA: TGTGCCAGCAGCGATAAACAGGGGAGCACCGGGGAGCTGTTTTTT.

V gene TRBV6-5 combines with J gene TRBJ2-3; 10 positions agree with TRBD2. With 8 bases clipped from V and 4 bases from J, the junction kept 6 bases outside the gene matches. The CDR3 runs to 14 residues. Germline V lookup: CDR1 MNHEY, CDR2 SVGAGI. CDR3 sequence: CASALAGVADTQYF. In DNA, the CDR3 is TGTGCCAGCGCGCTAGCGGGAGTGGCAGATACGCAGTATTTT.

This sequence joins TRBV6-6 and TRBJ2-7; D may be TRBD1 (6 bases). Germline V lookup: CDR1 MNHNY, CDR2 SVGAGI (reference sequence). Trimming left V 4 bases short and J 2 bases short, with 6 bases between. This CDR3 contains 12 residues. The CDR3 protein is CASSSGAYEQYF. The CDR3 DNA is TGTGCCAGCAGTTCAGGGGCCTACGAGCAGTACTTC.

This clone was detected only once. The chain recombines TRBV6-2 or TRBV6-3 with TRBJ1-5; no definite D call. Trimming left V 2 bases short and J 6 bases short, with 11 bases between. From germline, CDR1 is MNHEY and CDR2 SVGEGT. This CDR3 contains 14 residues. CDR3 sequence: CASSYGGKTQPQHF. The CDR3 region has the DNA TGTGCCAGCAGTTACGGAGGCAAGACTCAGCCCCAGCATTTT.

This clone was counted once. DNA for the CDR3: TGTGCCAGCAGTGAACCCGCCAGGGGGAATCCCTACGAGCAGTACTTC. It is translated as CASSEPARGNPYEQYF. This chain connects TRBV6-1 to TRBJ2-7; 7 nucleotides agree with TRBD1. The CDR3 extends over 16 amino acids. Germline V gene lookup returns CDR1 MNHNS and CDR2 SASEGT. The trim removed 2 bases at V and 2 bases at J, leaving 9 bases unmatched.

The chain joins TRBV30 to TRBJ1-6; 8 positions agree with TRBD1. Germline CDR1 reads GTSNPN; CDR2 reads SVGIG (reference sequence). The CDR3 is 15 residues long. Germline trimming cut 2 bases from V and 7 bases from J; bases unmatched to any gene: 7. The CDR3 DNA is TGTGCCTGGAGTATAGCCAGGGGGCTAAATTCACCCCTCCACTTT. This translates into CAWSIARGLNSPLHF.

This chain connects TRBV12-3 or TRBV12-4 to TRBJ1-2; 7 bases map to TRBD1. The CDR3 runs to 11 residues. Trimming at V came to 8 bases and at J to 5 bases, leaving 2 bases not matched to a gene. The CDR3 loop reads CASQTGYGYTF. CDR3 DNA: TGTGCCAGCCAGACAGGGTATGGCTACACCTTC.

The rearrangement links TRBV6-2 or TRBV6-3 to TRBJ2-6; 8 bases are shared with TRBD1. From germline, CDR1 is MNHEY and CDR2 SVGEGT. The CDR3 contains 17 residues. V shed 5 bases and J 1 base; nucleotides not matched to a gene: 7. The CDR3 is CASSPGTGLSGANVLTF. The CDR3 DNA reads as TGTGCCAGCAGTCCCGGGACAGGTTTATCTGGGGCCAACGTCCTGACTTTC.

In this sample, this clone turned up once. This rearrangement joins TRBV5-1 to TRBJ2-1, with 9 bases fitting TRBD1. This CDR3 is built from 15 residues. The germline CDR1 and CDR2 sequences are SGHRS and YFSETQ. J gave up 4 bases and V 1 base, and 3 bases lay outside the gene matches. This chain's CDR3 is CASSLTGGSYNEQFF. The CDR3 DNA is TGCGCCAGCAGCTTGACAGGGGGCAGTTACAATGAGCAGTTCTTC. The entire variable domain, with the rest obtained from reference TRBV5-1 and TRBJ2-1, is as follows: KAGVTQTPRYLIKTRGQQVTLSCSPISGHRSVSWYQQTPGQGLQFLFEYFSETQRNKGNFPGRFSGRQFSNSRSEMNVSTLELGDSALYLCASSLTGGSYNEQFFGPGTRLTVL.

This clone is hyperexpanded (1% or more) by share. The chain couples TRBV30 to TRBJ2-6; D uncertain. V was trimmed by 1 base and J by 4 bases, leaving 8 bases between them. The CDR3 runs 14 residues. The germline gives CDR1 GTSNPN, CDR2 SVGIG (reference sequence). CDR3 region: CAWSGPRGANVLTF. The CDR3 coding sequence is TGTGCCTGGAGTGGCCCCCGGGGGGCCAACGTCCTGACTTTC.

The chain has TRBV6-5 and TRBJ1-5, with 7 bases fitting TRBD1. The CDR3 is 13 amino acids. The V gene end was trimmed by 7 bases and the J gene end by 4 bases; junction bases not matched to a gene: 4. In germline, CDR1 is MNHEY, CDR2 SVGAGI. CDR3 amino acids: CASTSGGNQPQHF. The CDR3 region has the DNA TGTGCCAGCACGTCAGGGGGGAATCAGCCCCAGCATTTT.

The chain joins TRBV7-9 to TRBJ1-2; 7 nucleotides line up with TRBD1. This CDR3 contains 14 residues. The germline V gene encodes CDR1 SEHNR and CDR2 FQNEAQ (reference sequence). V gave up 7 bases and J gave up 4 bases; unmatched junction bases: 9. The CDR3 loop is CASNLGGDGYGYTF. For the CDR3, the DNA is TGTGCCAGCAACCTAGGGGGCGATGGCTATGGCTACACCTTC.